This is a list of T cell receptor beta chains from one sample in a study of T cell responses to AZD1222 COVID-19 vaccine. TCRdb keeps only in-frame clones here, not all; method: immunoSEQ multiplex PCR. This sample carries 45,000 to 60,000 clones, about 83% of them seen once, and the ten largest clones take under 7.5%. This material consisted of peripheral blood, taken on day 0 of AZD1222 vaccination. The receptors originated from an adult in good health. Both conserved end residues are part of each CDR3. D genes are given only for firm matches. Some rows mark clone size as missing; the rest say once, few, many or name a class of expanded clone.

j_call d_call v_call clone_size cdr3_nt cdr3_aa
TRBJ2-2 TRBD1 TRBV7-2 - TGTGCCAGCAGCGCTCCGGGACAGGGGGCCACCGGGGAGCTGTTTTTT CASSAPGQGATGELFF
TRBJ1-3 - TRBV28 - TGTGCCAGCAGTTCAGTCGTCATCTCCTCTGGAAACACCATATATTTT CASSSVVISSGNTIYF
TRBJ1-5 TRBD1 TRBV12-3/TRBV12-4 - TGTGCCAGCAGGGACAGGCTCAATCAGCCCCAGCATTTT CASRDRLNQPQHF
TRBJ1-1 - TRBV6-5 - TGTGCCAGCAGGGGGAGGGACTCGGGAAAAACTGAAGCTTTCTTT CASRGRDSGKTEAFF
TRBJ2-1 TRBD1 TRBV5-8 - TGTGCCAGCAGCACGGGACAGGCAATAAACAATGAGCAGTTCTTC CASSTGQAINNEQFF
TRBJ2-2 - TRBV20-1 - TGCAGTGTTCGGGAGTCCGGGGAGCTGTTTTTT CSVRESGELFF
TRBJ2-3 TRBD2 TRBV9 - TGTGCCAGCAGCGTCAGCGGGAGGGCCACAGATACGCAGTATTTT CASSVSGRATDTQYF
TRBJ1-1 - TRBV7-2 few TGTGCCAGCAGCTTGACAGTGGACACTGAAGCTTTCTTT CASSLTVDTEAFF
TRBJ2-3 - TRBV7-8 - TGTGCCAGCAGTCGGACACGTATCACAGATACGCAGTATTTT CASSRTRITDTQYF
TRBJ2-3 TRBD1 TRBV24-1 few TGTGCCCCGAAAGTTCGGGACAGGTCTGCAGATACGCAGTATTTT CAPKVRDRSADTQYF
TRBJ2-7 TRBD2 TRBV28 - TGTGCCAGCAGTTTTTTTCGCGGGAGACCCTACGAGCAGTACTTC CASSFFRGRPYEQYF
TRBJ1-5 - TRBV4-1 few TGCGCCAGCAGCCTACAGGAGAATCAGCCCCAGCATTTT CASSLQENQPQHF
TRBJ1-5 - TRBV5-4 - TGTGCCAGCAGGGACGGAGGGAATAGCAATCAGCCCCAGCATTTT CASRDGGNSNQPQHF
TRBJ2-7 TRBD1 TRBV6-5 - TGTGCCAGCAGTAAGGACAGGTCCTACGAGCAGTACTTC CASSKDRSYEQYF
TRBJ1-5 - TRBV19 - TGTGCCAGTAGCTTATGGGGGGAAGGAGGCAATCAGCCCCAGCATTTT CASSLWGEGGNQPQHF
TRBJ1-1 - TRBV12-3/TRBV12-4 - TGTGCCAGCAGTCCGAGGGTGAACACTGAAGCTTTCTTT CASSPRVNTEAFF
TRBJ2-5 - TRBV3-1/TRBV3-2 - TGTGCCAGCAGCCGAAGGGACGGCCAAGAGACCCAGTACTTC CASSRRDGQETQYF
TRBJ2-7 TRBD2 TRBV20-1 - TGCAGTGCTAGTAGAGCGGGAGGGCCGGAGCAGTACTTC CSASRAGGPEQYF
TRBJ1-1 - TRBV18 once TGTGCCAGCTCCCCTCAGGGGACTGAAGCTTTCTTT CASSPQGTEAFF
TRBJ1-1 TRBD1 TRBV10-2 - TGCGCCAGCAGGATGTCAGGGGGCTCGAACACTGAAGCTTTCTTT CASRMSGGSNTEAFF
TRBJ2-1 TRBD1 TRBV2 - TGTGCCAGCAGTACCGGGACAGGGGGATACAATGAGCAGTTCTTC CASSTGTGGYNEQFF
TRBJ1-5 - TRBV30 - TGTGCCTGGAGTTCTTACGATAGCAATCAGCCCCAGCATTTT CAWSSYDSNQPQHF
TRBJ2-2 TRBD1 TRBV25-1 once TGTGCCACCAGAGGGGACAGGGCCGCCGGGGAGCTGTTTTTT CATRGDRAAGELFF
TRBJ2-1 - TRBV24-1 - TGTGCCACCATTGGGGGGAATAATGAGCAGTTCTTC CATIGGNNEQFF
TRBJ1-1 TRBD1 TRBV7-2 - TGTGCCAGCAGCCCGGACAGGGACACTGAAGCTTTCTTT CASSPDRDTEAFF
TRBJ1-2 - TRBV19 - TGTGCCAGTAGTCCGGGTGGTCCCCGGGGCTACACCTTC CASSPGGPRGYTF
TRBJ2-4 - TRBV5-1 - TGCGCCAGCAGCTCCCGGGACAACATTCAGTACTTC CASSSRDNIQYF
TRBJ2-5 - TRBV28 - TGTGCCAGCAGCCCGGGCCTAAGCGGGTTTCAAGAGACCCAGTACTTC CASSPGLSGFQETQYF
TRBJ1-1 - TRBV3-1/TRBV3-2 - TGTGCCAGCAGCCAAAGAAGGGGTTGGACTGAAGCTTTCTTT CASSQRRGWTEAFF
TRBJ1-2 TRBD1 TRBV5-6 once TGTGCCAGCAGCCCGGGAGTCCAGGGGGCGAACTATGGCTACACCTTC CASSPGVQGANYGYTF
TRBJ2-7 - TRBV29-1 - TGCAGCGTTGACCTGGGGGGACCCAGCGACGAGCAGTACTTC CSVDLGGPSDEQYF
TRBJ2-7 - TRBV6-5 few TGTGCCAGCAGACCCACCGGGCGCTCCTACGAGCAGTACTTC CASRPTGRSYEQYF
TRBJ1-2 TRBD1 TRBV29-1 - TGCAGCGTCAAAGGACAGGGGCAAAATAACTATGGCTACACCTTC CSVKGQGQNNYGYTF
TRBJ2-5 - TRBV28 - TGTGCCAGCAGTTCCGGGAGTTTCGGAGAGACCCAGTACTTC CASSSGSFGETQYF
TRBJ2-7 - TRBV11-3 - TGTGCCAGCAGCCCCTACCGTTCGGACAACCTCTACGAGCAGTACTTC CASSPYRSDNLYEQYF
TRBJ1-3 - TRBV19 - TGTGCCACAAGGGCGGGGAGCTCTGGAAACACCATATATTTT CATRAGSSGNTIYF
TRBJ1-3 - TRBV11-2 - TGTGCCAGCATCGGGGGGTCCGGGGACCATCCTGGAAACACCATATATTTT CASIGGSGDHPGNTIYF
TRBJ1-4 TRBD1 TRBV6-6 once TGTGCCAGCAGCTCGACAGGGAGGAAACTGTTTTTT CASSSTGRKLFF
TRBJ2-3 - TRBV2 few TGTGCCAGCAGTGAACTAGTGAGCACAGATACGCAGTATTTT CASSELVSTDTQYF
TRBJ1-1 - TRBV19 - TGTGCCAGTAGTATCAAGGCTATGAACACTGAAGCTTTCTTT CASSIKAMNTEAFF
TRBJ2-7 - TRBV6-4 - TGTGCCAGCAGTTCCAATTCTGGGAGCGAGCAGTACTTC CASSSNSGSEQYF
TRBJ1-1 - TRBV29-1 - TGCAGCGTTGACTCGGGACGGAACACTGAAGCTTTCTTT CSVDSGRNTEAFF
TRBJ2-2 TRBD1 TRBV14 - TGTGCCAGCAGCCGACAGGGGGCCTCCGGGGAGCTGTTTTTT CASSRQGASGELFF
TRBJ2-3 TRBD2 TRBV9 - TGTGCCAGCAGCGTAGGACTAGCGGTCACAGATACGCAGTATTTT CASSVGLAVTDTQYF
TRBJ1-5 - TRBV12-2 - TGTGCAAGTCGCTTAACGGCAGGGGAGCATGGTCAGCCCCAGCATTTT CASRLTAGEHGQPQHF
TRBJ2-7 TRBD1 TRBV7-2 - TGTGCCAGCAGCTTAGCGCTAACAGGGGGCACAAGAAGCTCCTACGAGCAGTACTTC CASSLALTGGTRSSYEQYF